This T cell receptor (beta chain) was sequenced for a study of cytomegalovirus exposure and HLA in healthy donors. It was with 60 Vbeta and 13 Jbeta primers that the PCR ran. Sequencing used immunoSEQ multiplex PCR; TCRdb keeps in-frame clones, though not all of them. The sample holds under 200,000 clones, roughly 73% seen once. Overall study findings and caveats: Presence/absence analyses treated sequencing depth as roughly uniform across donors. Most TCR sequences proved rare, with some public TCRs found in many donors.

CDR1 SGHTA and CDR2 FQGNSA come from the germline V gene. After removal of 4 bases from V and 6 bases from J, the junction contained 9 bases not matched to a gene. The CDR3 spans 15 residues. Note on this clone: Its antigen is as yet unknown.

Among the donors, all were healthy bone marrow donors. Input material: PBMCs. This TCR was sampled from a woman in her 30s in good health and CMV-seronegative. This chain connects TRBV7-2 to TRBJ2-7; 10 nucleotides match TRBD1. CDR3 sequence reads: CASSSMDRGTSEQYF. DNA for the CDR3: TGTGCCAGCAGCTCCATGGACAGGGGGACCTCCGAGCAGTACTTC.